This TCR beta chain appears in the sequencing data of a study of CXCR3-negative and CXCR3-positive naive CD8 T cells. The study's findings and limits: TRB CDR3s of CXCR3-positive naive cells were more hydrophobic than those of CXCR3-negative naive cells. Comparison of naive CXCR3-negative and CXCR3-positive cells revealed similar TRBV-TRBJ usage, while memory cells differed.

This clonotype is classed as medium-sized (0.01 to 0.1%) by frequency. The antigen is not known. Germline loops: CDR1 SQVTM, CDR2 ANQGSEA. CDR3 length equals 14 residues. Those CD8+ T cells considered naive were CD45RO-CCR7+CD27+CD95-. The authors prepared UMI-labeled TRB cDNA libraries by 5' RACE. With the 5' RACE reads reprocessed, TCRdb shows one record per CDR3 protein and no DNA. The sample holds 4,500 to 6,500 distinct CDR3 sequences. The J gene is TRBJ1-3, the V gene TRBV29-1. This sequence originates from a human donor in good health. Some clones in this sample may be carry-over from other donors' samples. The sample was naive CXCR3+ CD8+ T cells from blood. As to subset: CD45RO-CCR7+CD27+CD95- naive CD8+ T cells expressing CXCR3 (TNR3+). The CDR3: CSVELGNSGNTIYF.